Shown below are 20 T cell receptor beta chains from a single sample sequenced in a study of T cell responses to AZD1222 COVID-19 vaccine (dated by TCRdb to the early 2020s). Taken with the paper, the label for time point translates to: baseline before first vaccination. The library came from the immunoSEQ multiplex PCR assay. TCRdb took this table from immuneACCESS and kept in-frame rearrangements with V and J called. Such tables lack part of the clones; where checked against another copy, unresolved V genes explain under half of the gap, and the rest is unexplained. Recorded for this sample are some 120,000 clones; roughly 93% of them occurred a single time. Of the sample, about 3% falls within the top ten clones. This specimen was peripheral blood, taken on day 0 of AZD1222 vaccination. These receptor sequences come from an adult in good health.

V gene TRBV7-2 combines with J gene TRBJ1-5; D is unclear. With 4 bases removed from V and 3 bases from J, the gap between germline ends came to 7 bases. Germline V CDR1 and CDR2: SGHTA, FQGNSA. This CDR3 contains 13 residues. CDR3 DNA: TGTGCCAGCAGCTGGAAAGTCAATCAGCCCCAGCATTTT. Amino acids: CASSWKVNQPQHF.

This sequence joins TRBV18 and TRBJ2-7; D gene ambiguous. This CDR3 region has 14 residues. Germline V gives CDR1 KGHSH, CDR2 LQKENI. The V end was cut by 6 bases, the J end by 3 bases, with 15 bases between. CDR3 in amino acids: CASSKTRDGYEQYF. The DNA for the CDR3 is TGTGCCAGCTCCAAGACCAGAGACGGCTACGAGCAGTACTTC.

The chain joins TRBV2 to TRBJ1-1; D unresolved. Germline CDR1 reads SNHLY; CDR2 reads FYNNEI. The CDR3 covers 11 residues. V was pared by 2 bases and J by 10 bases, with 8 bases between. Here the CDR3 DNA reads TGTGCCAGCAGTGAAACCGGAGGAGCTTTCTTT. Amino acid sequence: CASSETGGAFF.

The chain couples TRBV27 to TRBJ1-4; TRBD1 matches 7 bases. CDR1 is MNHEY and CDR2 is SMNVEV in the germline V gene (reference sequence). This CDR3 has 15 amino acids. V was clipped by 1 base and J by 7 bases; unmatched bases: 6. DNA of the CDR3: TGTGCCAGCAGTTTATTGTCAGGGGGAGGTGAAAAACTGTTTTTT. This sequence encodes CASSLLSGGGEKLFF.

The V gene is TRBV10-3, the J gene TRBJ2-5; no reliable D call. Germline V gives CDR1 ENHRY, CDR2 SYGVKD. CDR3 length equals 16 residues. Trimming stripped 0 bases from V and 0 bases from J, with 11 bases between. The CDR3 here is CAISESSPLYQETQYF. The CDR3 coding sequence is TGTGCCATCAGTGAGTCGTCCCCCTTGTACCAAGAGACCCAGTACTTC.

V gene TRBV28 combines with J gene TRBJ1-2; D gene uncertain. This CDR3 has 13 amino acids. From germline, CDR1 is MDHEN and CDR2 SYDVKM. V was shortened by 3 bases and J by 6 bases, with 11 bases between the two germline ends. As DNA, the CDR3 is TGTGCCAGCAGTTTTAGCCTCGGCCATGGCTACACCTTC. Its protein product is CASSFSLGHGYTF.

The J gene is TRBJ2-4, the V gene TRBV11-2; 7 bases agree with TRBD1. The CDR3 totals 16 residues. From germline, CDR1 is SGHAT and CDR2 FQNNGV. Trimming removed 5 bases from V and 0 bases from J; junction bases left unmatched: 7. CDR3 sequence: CASSPRQGEAKNIQYF. CDR3 DNA: TGTGCCAGCAGCCCAAGACAGGGTGAAGCCAAAAACATTCAGTACTTC.

In DNA, the CDR3 is TGTGCCAGCAGCTTACTAGCCGGGGAGCTGTTTTTT. This gives the protein CASSLLAGELFF. The chain recombines TRBV7-3 with TRBJ2-2; D is uncertain. The germline V and J ends were trimmed by 2 bases and 6 bases, with 4 bases remaining between them. The CDR3 loop spans 12 amino acids. Per germline, CDR1 SGHTA and CDR2 FQGTGA.

The V gene is TRBV28, the J gene TRBJ1-2; TRBD1 is a possible D gene (5 bases). The CDR3 spans 13 residues. The germline V and J ends were trimmed by 4 bases and 4 bases, with 10 bases remaining between them. The germline V gene has CDR1 MDHEN and CDR2 SYDVKM. The CDR3 region is CASSSTAFYGYTF. CDR3 coding DNA: TGTGCCAGCAGTTCGACAGCGTTCTATGGCTACACCTTC.

This chain uses TRBV5-1 with TRBJ2-7; 7 positions agree with TRBD1. This CDR3 spans 16 amino acids. V was clipped by 5 bases and J by 1 base; unmatched bases: 12. The V gene's germline CDR1 is SGHRS and CDR2 YFSETQ. The CDR3 is CASSPGRTGVSYEQYF. In nucleotides, the CDR3 is TGCGCCAGCAGTCCGGGCCGGACAGGCGTTTCCTACGAGCAGTACTTC.

The rearrangement links TRBV6-5 to TRBJ1-3, with D hard to call. In germline, CDR1 is MNHEY, CDR2 SVGAGI. Trimming removed 6 bases from V and 7 bases from J, with 19 bases in between. The CDR3 covers 15 residues. The CDR3 region has the DNA TGTGCCAGCAGCCTGAGAGGGTCCACCCGGAACACCATATATTTT. Encoded protein: CASSLRGSTRNTIYF.

The CDR3 DNA reads as TGTGCCAGCAGCTTGGACTCGATAGGCACTGAAGCTTTCTTT. Translated: CASSLDSIGTEAFF. V is TRBV5-8 and J is TRBJ1-1, with D unresolved. V lost 0 bases to trimming and J lost 4 bases, with 10 bases between them. CDR1 is SGHTS and CDR2 is YDEGEE in the germline V gene. The CDR3 runs 14 residues.

The gene calls are TRBV28 and TRBJ2-5, with 7 positions matching TRBD1. The CDR3 consists of 14 residues. Germline-derived CDR1 and CDR2 are MDHEN and SYDVKM. J lost 5 bases, V lost 5 bases, and 8 bases had no gene match. In DNA form, the CDR3 reads TGTGCCAGCAGTCCGACAGGGATGAGGGAGACCCAGTACTTC. This sequence encodes CASSPTGMRETQYF.

The chain carries TRBV6-5 and TRBJ1-3; 8 nucleotides align to TRBD1. This CDR3 spans 14 amino acids. CDR1 is MNHEY and CDR2 is SVGAGI in the germline V gene. V lost 6 bases and J lost 4; bases outside the gene matches: 5. CDR3 residues: CASRRQGLGNTIYF. The CDR3 coding sequence is TGTGCCAGCAGAAGACAGGGGCTCGGAAACACCATATATTTT.

The gene calls are TRBV19 and TRBJ2-3, with a tentative D call TRBD1 (6 bases). Trimming took 5 bases from V and 8 from J, leaving 20 bases between them. The CDR3 runs 15 residues. Germline CDR1 is LNHDA and CDR2 is SQIVND (reference sequence). The chain's CDR3 is CASSPDRDTFSTQYF. The CDR3 DNA sequence: TGTGCCAGTAGTCCTGATCGGGACACTTTCAGTACGCAGTATTTT.

This chain connects TRBV4-1 to TRBJ1-6; D remains unclear. Trimming cost V 1 base and J 7 bases, with 11 bases left between them. Germline V gene data show CDR1 as MGHRA and CDR2 as YSYEKL. This CDR3 spans 15 amino acids. CDR3 bases: TGCGCCAGCAGCCAAGCGCCCGGTCAAAATTCACCCCTCCACTTT. It encodes CASSQAPGQNSPLHF.

The chain recombines TRBV27 with TRBJ2-3; 9 nucleotides match TRBD2. Germline loops: CDR1 MNHEY, CDR2 SMNVEV (reference sequence). The CDR3 loop spans 14 amino acids. V dropped 5 bases and J dropped 5; count of bases not matched to a gene: 5. CDR3 sequence: CASSILAGGDTQYF. CDR3 DNA: TGTGCCAGCAGTATACTAGCGGGCGGAGATACGCAGTATTTT.

This clone was seen a handful of times. The genes are TRBV11-3 and TRBJ2-2; 9 nucleotides agree with TRBD1. Germline V gene sequence: CDR1 SGHNT, CDR2 YENEEA. This CDR3 spans 16 amino acids. The V gene end was trimmed by 4 bases and the J gene end by 0 bases; junction bases not matched to a gene: 3. As DNA, the CDR3 is TGTGCCAGCAGCTCTGGACAGGGGTCGAACACCGGGGAGCTGTTTTTT. Translating gives CASSSGQGSNTGELFF.

J is TRBJ2-1 and V is TRBV5-4; TRBD2 matches 8 bases. Looked up from germline, CDR1 is SGHNT and CDR2 is YYREEE (reference sequence). This CDR3 comprises 14 residues. V trimming: 0 bases; J trimming: 7 bases; junction bases outside the gene matches: 3. In nucleotides, the CDR3 is TGTGCCAGCAGCTTGGTTCTAGCGGGTAATGAGCAGTTCTTC. This gives the protein CASSLVLAGNEQFF.

This chain connects TRBV7-2 to TRBJ2-1, with 11 bases lining up with TRBD2. CDR1 SGHTA and CDR2 FQGNSA come from the germline V gene. This CDR3 contains 15 residues. V trimming: 2 bases; J trimming: 5 bases; junction bases outside the gene matches: 2. The CDR3 DNA is TGTGCCAGCAGCTTAATACTAGCGGGAGACAATGAGCAGTTCTTC. Its translation: CASSLILAGDNEQFF.